This TCR beta chain comes out of a study of blood T cell repertoires in COVID-19. The overall study: The samples span acute and convalescent COVID-19 from the United States, Italy and Spain.

Repertoires were generated with immunoSEQ multiplex PCR, while TCRdb's copy carries only in-frame clones and drops some. The table lists some 230,000 clones, 65% to 90% of them singletons. The CDR3 has 15 residues. Sequencing was done on a sample of peripheral blood. The chain employs TRBV21-1 and TRBJ2-7; the table calls TRBD1, which could not be checked here. TRBV21-1 is a documented pseudogene. The TCR sequence derives from a woman aged 45 to 65 with acute or convalescent COVID-19. DNA of the CDR3: TGTGCCAGCAGCAAAACCGGGACAGCCACCTACGAGCAGTACTTC. This gives the protein CASSKTGTATYEQYF.